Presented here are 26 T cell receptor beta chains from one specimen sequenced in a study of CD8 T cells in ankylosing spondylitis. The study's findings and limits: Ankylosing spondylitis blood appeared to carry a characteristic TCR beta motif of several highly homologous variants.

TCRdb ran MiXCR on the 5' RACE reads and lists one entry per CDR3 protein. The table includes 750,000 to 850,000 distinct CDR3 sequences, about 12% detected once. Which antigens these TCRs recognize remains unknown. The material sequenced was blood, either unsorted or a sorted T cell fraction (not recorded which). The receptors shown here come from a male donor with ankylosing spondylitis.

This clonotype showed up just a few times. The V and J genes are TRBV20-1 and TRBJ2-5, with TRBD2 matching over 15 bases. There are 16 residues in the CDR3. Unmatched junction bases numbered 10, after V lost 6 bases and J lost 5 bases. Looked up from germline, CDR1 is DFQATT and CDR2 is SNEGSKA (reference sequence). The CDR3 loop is CSATGTSGRLRETQYF. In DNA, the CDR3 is TGCAGTGCCACTGGGACTAGCGGGAGGCTTCGTGAGACCCAGTACTTC.

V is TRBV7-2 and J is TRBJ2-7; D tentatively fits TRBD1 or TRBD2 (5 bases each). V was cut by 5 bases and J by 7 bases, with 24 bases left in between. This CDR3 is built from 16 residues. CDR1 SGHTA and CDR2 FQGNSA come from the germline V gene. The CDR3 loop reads CASSPLARDQPSEQYF. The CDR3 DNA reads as TGTGCCAGCAGCCCCTTAGCCCGGGACCAGCCCTCAGAGCAGTACTTC. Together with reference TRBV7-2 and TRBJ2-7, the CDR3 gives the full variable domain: GAGVSQSPSNKVTEKGKDVELRCDPISGHTALYWYRQSLGQGLEFLIYFQGNSAPDKSGLPSDRFSAERTGGSVSTLTIQRTQQEDSAVYLCASSPLARDQPSEQYFGPGTRLTVT.

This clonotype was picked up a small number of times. CDR3 bases: TGCAGCGCCCGGGGGGGGTATGGAAACACCATATATTTT. Translating gives CSARGGYGNTIYF. The chain links TRBV29-1 to TRBJ1-3; TRBD1 is a possible D gene (5 bases). V lost 7 bases and J lost 3, with 13 bases in between. The germline CDR1 and CDR2 sequences are SQVTM and ANQGSEA. This CDR3 has 13 residues.

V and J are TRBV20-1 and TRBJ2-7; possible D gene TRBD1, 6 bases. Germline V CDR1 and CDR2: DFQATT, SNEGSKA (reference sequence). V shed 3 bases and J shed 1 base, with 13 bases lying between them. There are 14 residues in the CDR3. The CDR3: CSASPSGHSYEQYF. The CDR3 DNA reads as TGCAGTGCTAGCCCTTCGGGACATTCCTACGAGCAGTACTTC.

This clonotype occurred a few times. This CDR3 reads CASSHGGATPYGYTF. CDR3 coding DNA: TGTGCCAGCAGTCACGGGGGGGCAACGCCATATGGCTACACCTTC. V gene TRBV28 combines with J gene TRBJ1-2, with D possibly TRBD1 on 6 matching bases. This CDR3 region has 15 residues. CDR1 is MDHEN and CDR2 is SYDVKM in the germline V gene. Trimming removed 5 bases from V and 5 bases from J, with 18 bases in between.

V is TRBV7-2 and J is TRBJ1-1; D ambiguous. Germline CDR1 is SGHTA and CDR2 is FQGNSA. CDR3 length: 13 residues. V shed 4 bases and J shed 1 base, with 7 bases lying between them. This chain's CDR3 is CASSSSRNTEAFF. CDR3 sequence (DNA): TGTGCCAGCAGCTCGTCCAGGAACACTGAAGCTTTCTTT. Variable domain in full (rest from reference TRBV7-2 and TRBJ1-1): GAGVSQSPSNKVTEKGKDVELRCDPISGHTALYWYRQSLGQGLEFLIYFQGNSAPDKSGLPSDRFSAERTGGSVSTLTIQRTQQEDSAVYLCASSSSRNTEAFFGQGTRLTVV.

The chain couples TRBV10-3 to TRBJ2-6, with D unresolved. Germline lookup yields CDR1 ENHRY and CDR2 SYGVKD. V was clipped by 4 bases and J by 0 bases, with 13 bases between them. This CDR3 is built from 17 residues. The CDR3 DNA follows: TGTGCCATCAGTGGATCACAGCGAATCTCTGGGGCCAACGTCCTGACTTTC. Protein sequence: CAISGSQRISGANVLTF.

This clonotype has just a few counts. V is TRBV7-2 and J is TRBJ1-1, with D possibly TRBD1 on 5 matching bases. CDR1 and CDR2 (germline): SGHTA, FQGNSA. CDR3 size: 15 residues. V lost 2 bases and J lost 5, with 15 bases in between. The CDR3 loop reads CASSLQWGGVTEAFF. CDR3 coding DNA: TGTGCCAGCAGCTTACAATGGGGGGGTGTGACTGAAGCTTTCTTT.

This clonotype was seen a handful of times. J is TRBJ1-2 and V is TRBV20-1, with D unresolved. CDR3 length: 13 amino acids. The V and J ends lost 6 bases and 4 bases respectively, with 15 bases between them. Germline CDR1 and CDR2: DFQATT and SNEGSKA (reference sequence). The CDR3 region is CSAVLEGLYGYTF. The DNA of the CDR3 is TGCAGTGCCGTGCTAGAGGGCCTCTATGGCTACACCTTC.

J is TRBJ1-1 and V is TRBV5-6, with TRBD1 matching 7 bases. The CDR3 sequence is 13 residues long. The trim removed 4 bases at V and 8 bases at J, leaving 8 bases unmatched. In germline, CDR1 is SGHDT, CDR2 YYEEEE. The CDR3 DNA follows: TGTGCCAGCAGCCGTGACAGGGTGGCCGAAGCTTTCTTT. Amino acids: CASSRDRVAEAFF. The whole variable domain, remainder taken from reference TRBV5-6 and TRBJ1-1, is DAGVTQSPTHLIKTRGQQVTLRCSPKSGHDTVSWYQQALGQGPQFIFQYYEEEERQRGNFPDRFSGHQFPNYSSELNVNALLLGDSALYLCASSRDRVAEAFFGQGTRLTVV.

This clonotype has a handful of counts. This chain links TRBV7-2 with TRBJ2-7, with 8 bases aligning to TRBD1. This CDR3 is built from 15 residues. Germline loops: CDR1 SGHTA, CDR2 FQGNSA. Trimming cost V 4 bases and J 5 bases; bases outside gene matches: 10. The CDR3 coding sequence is TGTGCCAGCAGCTCAACTTGGACAGGGTTCCACGAGCAGTACTTC. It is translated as CASSSTWTGFHEQYF.

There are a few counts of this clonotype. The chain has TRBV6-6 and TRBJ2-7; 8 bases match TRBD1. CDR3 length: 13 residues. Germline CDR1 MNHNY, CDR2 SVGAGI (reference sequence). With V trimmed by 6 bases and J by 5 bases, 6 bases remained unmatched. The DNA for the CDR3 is TGTGCCAGCAGGGAGACAGGGGCGGACGAGCAGTACTTC. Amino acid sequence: CASRETGADEQYF.

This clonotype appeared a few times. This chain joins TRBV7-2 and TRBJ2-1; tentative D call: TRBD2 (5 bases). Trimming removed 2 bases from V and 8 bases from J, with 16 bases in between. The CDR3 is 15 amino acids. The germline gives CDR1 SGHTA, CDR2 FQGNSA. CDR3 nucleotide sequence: TGTGCCAGCAGCTTAAGAGCGGTCGTCGTGGATGAGCAGTTCTTC. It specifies CASSLRAVVVDEQFF.

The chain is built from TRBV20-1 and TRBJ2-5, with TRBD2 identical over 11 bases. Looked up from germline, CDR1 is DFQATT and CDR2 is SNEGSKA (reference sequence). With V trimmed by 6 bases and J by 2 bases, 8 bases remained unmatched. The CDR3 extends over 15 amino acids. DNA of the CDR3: TGCAGTGCCCCCAAACTAGCGGGAGTGCAAGAGACCCAGTACTTC. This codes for CSAPKLAGVQETQYF.

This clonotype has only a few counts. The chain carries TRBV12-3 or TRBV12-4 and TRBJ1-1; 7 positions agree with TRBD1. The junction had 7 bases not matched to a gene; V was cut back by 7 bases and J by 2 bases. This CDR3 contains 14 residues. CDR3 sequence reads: CASKFGTANTEAFF. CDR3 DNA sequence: TGTGCCAGCAAATTCGGGACAGCAAACACTGAAGCTTTCTTT.

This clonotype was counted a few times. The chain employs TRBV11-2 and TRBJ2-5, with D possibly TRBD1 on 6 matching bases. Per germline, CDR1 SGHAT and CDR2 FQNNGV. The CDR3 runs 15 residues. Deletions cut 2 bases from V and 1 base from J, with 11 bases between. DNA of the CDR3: TGTGCCAGCAGCTTAAATGCAGGGGTCCAAGAGACCCAGTACTTC. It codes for CASSLNAGVQETQYF.

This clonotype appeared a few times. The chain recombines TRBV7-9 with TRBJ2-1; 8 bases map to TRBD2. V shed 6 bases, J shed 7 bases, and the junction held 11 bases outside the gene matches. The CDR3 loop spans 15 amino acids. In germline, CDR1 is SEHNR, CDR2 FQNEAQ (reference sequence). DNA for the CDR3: TGTGCCAGCAGGCCCGGGACTAGGTCATATAATGAGCAGTTCTTC. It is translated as CASRPGTRSYNEQFF.

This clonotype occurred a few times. The CDR3: CASSLVDGIEQYF. The DNA for the CDR3 is TGCGCCAGCAGCTTGGTTGACGGGATCGAGCAGTACTTC. V usage is TRBV5-1 and J usage is TRBJ2-7; a possible D gene is TRBD2 (5 bases). The V gene's germline CDR1 is SGHRS and CDR2 YFSETQ. V was trimmed by 0 bases and J by 6 bases, leaving 10 bases between them. The length of the CDR3 is 13 residues.

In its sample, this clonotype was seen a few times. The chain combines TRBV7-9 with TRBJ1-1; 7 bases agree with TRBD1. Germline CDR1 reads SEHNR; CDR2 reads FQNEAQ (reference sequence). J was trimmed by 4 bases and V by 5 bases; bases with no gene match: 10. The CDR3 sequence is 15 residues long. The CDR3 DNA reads TGTGCCAGCAGCGACCAGGGACAGTTACCCACTGAAGCTTTCTTT. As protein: CASSDQGQLPTEAFF.

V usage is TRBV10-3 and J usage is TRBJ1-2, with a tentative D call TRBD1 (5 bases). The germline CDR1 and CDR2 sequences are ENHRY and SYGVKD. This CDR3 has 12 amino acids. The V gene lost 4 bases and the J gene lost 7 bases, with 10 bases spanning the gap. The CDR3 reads CAISGRAPGYTF. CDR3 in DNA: TGTGCCATCAGTGGCAGGGCACCTGGCTACACCTTC.

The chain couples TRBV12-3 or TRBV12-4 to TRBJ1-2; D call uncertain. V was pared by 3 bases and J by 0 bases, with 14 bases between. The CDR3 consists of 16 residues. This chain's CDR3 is CASSFRAVRANYGYTF. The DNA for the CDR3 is TGTGCCAGCAGTTTTCGGGCAGTCAGAGCTAACTATGGCTACACCTTC.

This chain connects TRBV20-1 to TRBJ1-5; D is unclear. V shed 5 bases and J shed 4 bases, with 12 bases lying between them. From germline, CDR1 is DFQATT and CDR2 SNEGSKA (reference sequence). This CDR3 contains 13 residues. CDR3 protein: CSASWQRNQPQHF. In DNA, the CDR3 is TGCAGTGCTTCTTGGCAGAGAAATCAGCCCCAGCATTTT.

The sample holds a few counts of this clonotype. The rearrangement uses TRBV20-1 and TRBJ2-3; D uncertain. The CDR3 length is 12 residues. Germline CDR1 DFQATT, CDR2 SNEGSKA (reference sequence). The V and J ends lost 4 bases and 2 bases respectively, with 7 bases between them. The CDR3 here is CSANVYTDTQYF. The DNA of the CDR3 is TGCAGTGCTAACGTTTACACAGATACGCAGTATTTT.

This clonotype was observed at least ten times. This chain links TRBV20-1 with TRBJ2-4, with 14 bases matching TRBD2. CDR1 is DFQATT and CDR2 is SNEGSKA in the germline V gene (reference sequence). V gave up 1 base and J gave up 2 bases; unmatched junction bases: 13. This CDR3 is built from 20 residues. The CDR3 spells CSARAAVKTSGRASKNIQYF. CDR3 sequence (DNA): TGCAGTGCTAGAGCCGCCGTGAAGACTAGCGGGAGGGCATCCAAAAACATTCAGTACTTC.

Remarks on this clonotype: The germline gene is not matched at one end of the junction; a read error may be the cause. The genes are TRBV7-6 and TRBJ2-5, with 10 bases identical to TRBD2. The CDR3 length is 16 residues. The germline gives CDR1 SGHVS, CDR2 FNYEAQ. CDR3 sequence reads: CASILDPSGRAKTQYF. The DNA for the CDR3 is TGTGCCAGCATCTTAGACCCAAGCGGGAGGGCCAAGACCCAGTACTTC.

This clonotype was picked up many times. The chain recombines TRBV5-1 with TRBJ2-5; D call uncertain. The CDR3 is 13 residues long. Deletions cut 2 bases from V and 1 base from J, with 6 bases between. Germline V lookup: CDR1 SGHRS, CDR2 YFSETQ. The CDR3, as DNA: TGCGCCAGCAGCTTTCAGCTCCAAGAGACCCAGTACTTC. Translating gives CASSFQLQETQYF.